The source of this TCR beta chain is a study of T cell clonotyping in hematopoietic cell transplantation. The germline V and J ends were trimmed by 2 bases and 1 base, with 11 bases remaining between them. The CDR3 length is 15 residues. Per germline, CDR1 SGHTA and CDR2 FQGNSA. Profiling relied on immunoSEQ multiplex PCR, and the TCRdb table lists in-frame clones only, not all of them. The sample contains several thousand clones, about 95% of which appear only once. Sequencing used peripheral blood mononuclear cells, obtained 30 days after allogeneic stem cell transplant. The sequence came from a male patient aged 55-69 years who had an allogeneic stem cell transplant from an unrelated donor, so T cells may come from the graft donor. Some clones in this sample may be carry-over from other donors' samples. This chain connects TRBV7-2 to TRBJ1-1; D unclear. DNA for the CDR3: TGTGCCAGCAGCTTATCTTTAGGGTGGAACACTGAAGCTTTCTTT. Amino acids: CASSLSLGWNTEAFF.